This T cell receptor (beta chain) was captured in a study of blood T cells in healthy people across ages. The germline gives CDR1 DFQATT, CDR2 SNEGSKA (reference sequence). The CDR3 sequence is 13 residues long. The use of a sample-barcoded 5' primer and a J-beta primer mix characterized a second PCR of about 7 to 12 cycles. TCRdb itself ran the 5' RACE reads through MiXCR, one entry per CDR3 protein. The table has 1.5 million or so distinct CDR3 sequences, 42% seen once. This clonotype was obtained from a woman between 18 and 29 years old in good health. V gene TRBV20-1 combines with J gene TRBJ2-7; the D gene is possibly TRBD1 (8 bases). The J call may be faulty, since TRBJ2-4 better matches the DNA end. The material sequenced was blood. The CDR3 protein is CSAPTGGGNIQYF. CDR3 DNA: TGCAGTGCTCCCACAGGGGGGGGGAACATTCAGTACTTC.